There are many counts of the clone carrying this T cell receptor (beta chain). Its antigen is currently unknown. The sample originates from a study of early T cells in non-severe SARS-CoV-2 infection. Whole-study findings and limits: Private and CD4 specificities were missed by VDJdb matching, skewed to anti-spike CD8.

CDR3 length: 13 amino acids. V shed 0 bases and J 3 bases; nucleotides not matched to a gene: 1. Germline CDR1 and CDR2: GTSNPN and SVGIG (reference sequence). Tagging with unique molecular identifiers was applied to individual cDNA molecules. TCRdb called the 5' RACE reads again in MiXCR, with one record for every CDR3 protein. The sample includes tens of thousands of distinct CDR3 sequences, about a tenth seen only once; the top ten take 6.4%. Sequencing used whole blood. The chain carries TRBV30 and TRBJ2-7; 8 positions match TRBD2. The TCR originated in an adult who was a healthcare worker with PCR-confirmed SARS-CoV-2 infection or an uninfected control (not recorded which). The chain's CDR3 is CAWSVSGNYEQYF. The CDR3 DNA is TGTGCCTGGAGTGTTAGCGGGAACTACGAGCAGTACTTC.